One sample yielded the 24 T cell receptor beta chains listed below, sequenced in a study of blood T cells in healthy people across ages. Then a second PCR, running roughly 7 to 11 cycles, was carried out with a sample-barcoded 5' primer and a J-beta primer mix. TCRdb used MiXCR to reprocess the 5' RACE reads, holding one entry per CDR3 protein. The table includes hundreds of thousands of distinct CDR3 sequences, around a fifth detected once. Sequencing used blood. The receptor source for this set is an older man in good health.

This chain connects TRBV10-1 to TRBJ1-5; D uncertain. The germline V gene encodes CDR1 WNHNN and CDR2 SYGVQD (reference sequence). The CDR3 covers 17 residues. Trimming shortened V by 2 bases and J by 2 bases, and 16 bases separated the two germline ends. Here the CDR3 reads CASSEKGRPYGNQPQHF. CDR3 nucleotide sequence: TGCGCCAGCAGTGAGAAGGGTAGGCCTTATGGCAATCAGCCCCAGCATTTT.

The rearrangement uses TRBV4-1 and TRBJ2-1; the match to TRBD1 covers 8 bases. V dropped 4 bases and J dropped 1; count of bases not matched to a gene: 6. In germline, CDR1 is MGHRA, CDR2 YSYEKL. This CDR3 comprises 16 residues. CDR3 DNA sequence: TGCGCCAGCAGCCGCGCACAGGGGGAGTCCTACAATGAGCAGTTCTTC. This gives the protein CASSRAQGESYNEQFF.

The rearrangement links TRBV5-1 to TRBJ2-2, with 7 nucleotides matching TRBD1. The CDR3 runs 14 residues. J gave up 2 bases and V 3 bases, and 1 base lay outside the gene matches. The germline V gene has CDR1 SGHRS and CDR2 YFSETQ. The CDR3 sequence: CASSWDSNTGELFF. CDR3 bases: TGCGCCAGCAGCTGGGACAGTAACACCGGGGAGCTGTTTTTT.

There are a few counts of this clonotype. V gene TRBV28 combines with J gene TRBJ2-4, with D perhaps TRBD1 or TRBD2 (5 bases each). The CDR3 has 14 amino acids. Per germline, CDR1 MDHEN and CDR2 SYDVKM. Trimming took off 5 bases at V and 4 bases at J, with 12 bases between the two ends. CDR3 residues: CASSTPGRKNIQYF. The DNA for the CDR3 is TGTGCCAGCAGTACCCCGGGACGAAAAAACATTCAGTACTTC.

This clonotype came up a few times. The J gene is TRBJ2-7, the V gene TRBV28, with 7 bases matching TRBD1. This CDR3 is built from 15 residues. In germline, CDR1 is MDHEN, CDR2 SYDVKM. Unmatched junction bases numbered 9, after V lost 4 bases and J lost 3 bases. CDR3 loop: CASSSPGTENYEQYF. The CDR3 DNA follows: TGTGCCAGCAGTTCACCCGGGACAGAAAACTACGAGCAGTACTTC.

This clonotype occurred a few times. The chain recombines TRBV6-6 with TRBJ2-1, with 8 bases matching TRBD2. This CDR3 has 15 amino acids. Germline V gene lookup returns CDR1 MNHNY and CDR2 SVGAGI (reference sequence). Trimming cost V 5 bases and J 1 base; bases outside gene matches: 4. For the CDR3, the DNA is TGTGCCAGCAGTCCCGGGGGGGCTTCCTACAATGAGCAGTTCTTC. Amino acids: CASSPGGASYNEQFF.

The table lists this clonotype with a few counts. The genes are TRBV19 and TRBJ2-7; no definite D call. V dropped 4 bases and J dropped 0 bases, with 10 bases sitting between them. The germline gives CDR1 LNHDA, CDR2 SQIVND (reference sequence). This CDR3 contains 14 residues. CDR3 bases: TGTGCCAGTAGTAACGGGCGGAGCTCCTACGAGCAGTACTTC. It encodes CASSNGRSSYEQYF.

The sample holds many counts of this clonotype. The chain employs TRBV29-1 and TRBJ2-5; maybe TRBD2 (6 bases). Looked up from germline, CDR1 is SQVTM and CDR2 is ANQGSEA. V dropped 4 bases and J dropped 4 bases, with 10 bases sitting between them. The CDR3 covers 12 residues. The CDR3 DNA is TGCAGCGTTGTTCGGGGGTCAGAGACCCAGTACTTC. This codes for CSVVRGSETQYF. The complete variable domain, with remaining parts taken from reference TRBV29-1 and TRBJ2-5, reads SAVISQKPSRDICQRGTSLTIQCQVDSQVTMMFWYRQQPGQSLTLIATANQGSEATYESGFVIDKFPISRPNLTFSTLTVSNMSPEDSSIYLCSVVRGSETQYFGPGTRLLVL.

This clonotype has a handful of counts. CDR3 region: CSVTGTGGGYEQYF. In DNA, the CDR3 is TGCAGCGTTACCGGGACAGGGGGAGGTTACGAGCAGTACTTC. The V gene is TRBV29-1, the J gene TRBJ2-1; TRBD1 agrees at 11 bases. The J call may be wrong; the DNA end is better matched by TRBJ2-7. There are 14 residues in the CDR3. Germline loops: CDR1 SQVTM, CDR2 ANQGSEA.

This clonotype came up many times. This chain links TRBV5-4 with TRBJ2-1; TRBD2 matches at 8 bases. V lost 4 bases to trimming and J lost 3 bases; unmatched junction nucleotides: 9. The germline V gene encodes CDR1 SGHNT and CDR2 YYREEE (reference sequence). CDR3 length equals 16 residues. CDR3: CASSPRAAGVYNEQFF. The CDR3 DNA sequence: TGTGCCAGCAGCCCGCGAGCAGCGGGAGTCTACAATGAGCAGTTCTTC.

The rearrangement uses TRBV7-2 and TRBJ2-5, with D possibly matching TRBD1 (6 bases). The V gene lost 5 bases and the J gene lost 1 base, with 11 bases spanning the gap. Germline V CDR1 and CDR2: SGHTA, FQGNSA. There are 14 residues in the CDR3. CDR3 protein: CASSPNRVQETQYF. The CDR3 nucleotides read TGTGCCAGCAGCCCGAACAGGGTCCAAGAGACCCAGTACTTC.

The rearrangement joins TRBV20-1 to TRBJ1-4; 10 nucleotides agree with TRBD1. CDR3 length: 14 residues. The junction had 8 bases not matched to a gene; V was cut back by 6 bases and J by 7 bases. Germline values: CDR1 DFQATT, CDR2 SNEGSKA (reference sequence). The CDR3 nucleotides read TGCAGTGCAACCCCGGGACAGGGGACTGAAAAACTGTTTTTT. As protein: CSATPGQGTEKLFF.

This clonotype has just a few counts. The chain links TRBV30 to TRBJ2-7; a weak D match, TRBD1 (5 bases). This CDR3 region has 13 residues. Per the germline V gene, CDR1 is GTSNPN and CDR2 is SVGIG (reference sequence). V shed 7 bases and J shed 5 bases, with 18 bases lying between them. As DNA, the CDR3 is TGTGCCTTTTCCTTGGGGCTTAGGAACGAGCAGTACTTC. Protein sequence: CAFSLGLRNEQYF.

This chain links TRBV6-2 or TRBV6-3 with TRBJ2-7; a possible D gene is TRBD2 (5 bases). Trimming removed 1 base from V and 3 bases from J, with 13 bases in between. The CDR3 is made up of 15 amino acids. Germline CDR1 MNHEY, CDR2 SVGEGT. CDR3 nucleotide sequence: TGTGCCAGCAGTTACTACCTCGGGGTCAACTACGAGCAGTACTTC. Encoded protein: CASSYYLGVNYEQYF.

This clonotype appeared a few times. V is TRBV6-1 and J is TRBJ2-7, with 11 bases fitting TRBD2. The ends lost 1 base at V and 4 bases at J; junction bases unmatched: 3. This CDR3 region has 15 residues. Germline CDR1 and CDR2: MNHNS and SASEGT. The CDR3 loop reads CASSEGPSGRYEQYF. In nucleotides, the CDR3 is TGTGCCAGCAGTGAAGGTCCTAGCGGGAGGTACGAGCAGTACTTC.

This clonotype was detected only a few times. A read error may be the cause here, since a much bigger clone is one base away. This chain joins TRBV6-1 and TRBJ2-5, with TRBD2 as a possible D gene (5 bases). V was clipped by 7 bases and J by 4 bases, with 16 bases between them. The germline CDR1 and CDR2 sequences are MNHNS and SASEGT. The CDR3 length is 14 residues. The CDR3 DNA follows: TGTGCCAGCAAAGTTGGACTCCAGAGAGAGACCCAGTACTTC. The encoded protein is CASKVGLQRETQYF.

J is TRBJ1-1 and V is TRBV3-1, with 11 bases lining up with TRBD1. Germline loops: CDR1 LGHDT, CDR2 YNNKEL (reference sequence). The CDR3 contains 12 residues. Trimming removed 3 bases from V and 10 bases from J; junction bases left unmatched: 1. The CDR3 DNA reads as TGTGCCAGCAGCCAGGACAGGGGGCGAGCTTTCTTT. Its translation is CASSQDRGRAFF.

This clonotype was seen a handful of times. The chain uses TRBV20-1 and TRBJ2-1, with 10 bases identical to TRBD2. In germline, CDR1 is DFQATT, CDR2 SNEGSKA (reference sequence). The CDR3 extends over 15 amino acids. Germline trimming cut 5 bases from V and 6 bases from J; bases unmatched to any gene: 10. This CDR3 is CSAEDPLAGVNEQFF. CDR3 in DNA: TGCAGTGCTGAGGACCCGCTAGCGGGAGTCAATGAGCAGTTCTTC.

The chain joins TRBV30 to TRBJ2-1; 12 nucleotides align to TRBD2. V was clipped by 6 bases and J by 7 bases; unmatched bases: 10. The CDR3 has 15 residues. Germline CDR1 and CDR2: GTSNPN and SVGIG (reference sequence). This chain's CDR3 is CACLPSGRGNNEQFF. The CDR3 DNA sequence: TGTGCCTGCCTTCCTAGCGGGAGGGGCAATAATGAGCAGTTCTTC.

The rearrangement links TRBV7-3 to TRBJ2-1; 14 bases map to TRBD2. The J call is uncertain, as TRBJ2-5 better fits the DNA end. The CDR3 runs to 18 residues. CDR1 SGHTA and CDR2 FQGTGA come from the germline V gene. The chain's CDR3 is CASSFTGTSGRTSMDQYF. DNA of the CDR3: TGTGCCAGCAGCTTCACCGGGACTAGCGGGAGAACCTCGATGGACCAGTACTTC.

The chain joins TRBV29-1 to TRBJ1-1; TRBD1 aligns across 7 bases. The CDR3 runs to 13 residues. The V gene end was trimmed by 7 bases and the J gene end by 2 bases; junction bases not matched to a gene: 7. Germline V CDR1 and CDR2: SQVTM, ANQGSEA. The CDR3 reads CSANRDRNTEAFF. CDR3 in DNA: TGCAGCGCCAACCGGGACAGAAACACTGAAGCTTTCTTT.

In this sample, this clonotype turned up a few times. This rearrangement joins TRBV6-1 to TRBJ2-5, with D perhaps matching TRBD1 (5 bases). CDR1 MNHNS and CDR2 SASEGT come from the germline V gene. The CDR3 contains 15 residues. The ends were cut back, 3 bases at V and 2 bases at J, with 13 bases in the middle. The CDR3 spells CASSDVGVLQETQYF. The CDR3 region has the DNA TGTGCCAGCAGTGATGTAGGGGTTCTTCAAGAGACCCAGTACTTC.

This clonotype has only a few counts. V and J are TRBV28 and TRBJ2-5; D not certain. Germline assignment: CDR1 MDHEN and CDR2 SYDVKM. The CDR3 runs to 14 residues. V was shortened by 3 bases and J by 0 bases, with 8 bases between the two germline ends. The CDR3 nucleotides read TGTGCCAGCAGTTTGGCTATGCACCAAGAGACCCAGTACTTC. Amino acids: CASSLAMHQETQYF.

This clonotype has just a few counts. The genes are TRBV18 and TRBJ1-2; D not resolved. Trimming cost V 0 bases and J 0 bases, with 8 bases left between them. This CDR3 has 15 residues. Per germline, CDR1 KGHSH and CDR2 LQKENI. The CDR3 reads CASSPPAGTNYGYTF. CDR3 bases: TGTGCCAGCTCACCACCAGCAGGAACTAACTATGGCTACACCTTC.